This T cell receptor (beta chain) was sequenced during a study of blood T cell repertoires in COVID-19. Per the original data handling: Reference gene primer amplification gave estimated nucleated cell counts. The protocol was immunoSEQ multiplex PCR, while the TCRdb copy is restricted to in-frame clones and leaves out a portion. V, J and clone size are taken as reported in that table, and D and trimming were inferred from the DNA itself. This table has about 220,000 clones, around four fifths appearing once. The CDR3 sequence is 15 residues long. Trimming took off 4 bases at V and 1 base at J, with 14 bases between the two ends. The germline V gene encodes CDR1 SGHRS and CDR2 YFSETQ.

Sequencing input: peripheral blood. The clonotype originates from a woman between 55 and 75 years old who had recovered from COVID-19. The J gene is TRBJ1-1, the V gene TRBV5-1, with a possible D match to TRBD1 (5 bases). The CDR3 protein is CASSQGWVSNTEAFF. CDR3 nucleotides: TGCGCCAGCAGCCAGGGTTGGGTTTCGAACACTGAAGCTTTCTTT.